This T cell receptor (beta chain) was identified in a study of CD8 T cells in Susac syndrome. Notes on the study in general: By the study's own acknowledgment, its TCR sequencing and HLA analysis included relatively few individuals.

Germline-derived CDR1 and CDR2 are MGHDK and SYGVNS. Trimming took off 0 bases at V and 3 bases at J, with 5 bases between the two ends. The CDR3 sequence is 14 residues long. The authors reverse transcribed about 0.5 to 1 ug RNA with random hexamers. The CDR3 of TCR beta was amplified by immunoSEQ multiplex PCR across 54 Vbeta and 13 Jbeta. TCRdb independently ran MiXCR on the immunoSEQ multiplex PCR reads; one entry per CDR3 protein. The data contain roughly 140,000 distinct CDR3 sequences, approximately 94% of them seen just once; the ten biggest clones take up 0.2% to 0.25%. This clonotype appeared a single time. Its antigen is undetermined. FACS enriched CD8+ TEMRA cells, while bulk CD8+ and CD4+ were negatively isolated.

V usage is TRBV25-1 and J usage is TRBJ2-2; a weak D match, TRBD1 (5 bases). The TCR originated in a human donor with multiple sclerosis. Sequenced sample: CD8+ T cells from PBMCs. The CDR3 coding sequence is TGTGCCAGCAGTGAATACAGGGACACCGGGGAGCTGTTTTTT. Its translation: CASSEYRDTGELFF.